This TCR beta chain was profiled in a study of CD8 T cells in Susac syndrome. Random hexamers were used to reverse transcribe the RNA input (about 0.5 to 1 ug). TCRdb re-called the immunoSEQ multiplex PCR reads with MiXCR, one entry per CDR3 protein. The data contain tens of thousands of distinct CDR3 sequences, just under 95% of them singletons. The CDR3 loop spans 15 amino acids. The germline V and J ends were trimmed by 4 bases and 4 bases, with 19 bases remaining between them. The germline V gene has CDR1 DFQATT and CDR2 SNEGSKA (reference sequence). As concerns this clonotype: Its antigen is unidentified.

TEMRA cells were enriched by FACS, while CD8+ and CD4+ T cells were obtained through a negative isolation that was performed magnetically. Study-level points and caveats: The number of individuals included in the study's TCR sequencing and HLA analysis was acknowledged as relatively small.

The TCR sequence derives from a human donor with Susac syndrome. The J gene is TRBJ1-1, the V gene TRBV20-1; weak D call: TRBD1 (6 bases). Input material: CD8+ T cells from PBMCs. CDR3 in amino acids: CSAIYSQGTGTEAFF. CDR3 in DNA: TGCAGTGCTATCTACTCACAGGGCACTGGCACTGAAGCTTTCTTT.